This T cell receptor beta chain was recovered during a study of regulatory T cells in long-lasting Graves disease. General observations from the study: With a small sample size, accuracy may have been reduced.

CDR3 regions were amplified by Arm-PCR using iRepertoire HTBI primers to build TCR beta libraries. Each CDR3 protein is one row after TCRdb ran MiXCR on the multiplex PCR reads. The sample shows roughly 520,000 distinct CDR3 sequences, about 12% of them seen only once. The CDR3 has 12 residues. Germline lookup yields CDR1 MNHEY and CDR2 SVGEGT. Specified time point: newly diagnosed GD, antithyroid drugs for less than 3 months. Scientists built the TCR library using RNA that was extracted from PBMCs. Note on this clonotype: Its antigen remains unidentified. At one end the junction does not follow the germline gene, possibly because of a read error.

This sample was also put to use in a study of T cells in Graves' hyperthyroidism and ophthalmopathy. That report notes: The definition of stable Graves' hyperthyroidism was no ophthalmopathy progression within 18 months.

The V and J genes are TRBV6-2 or TRBV6-3 and TRBJ2-1; no firm D call. The sequence derives from a woman in her 30s with Graves disease. The source material was peripheral blood mononuclear cells (PBMCs), sampled at new diagnosis, from a patient treated with antithyroid drugs. The CDR3 region has the DNA TGTGCCAACAGTGAAAGGTACAATGAGCAGTTCTTC. As protein: CANSERYNEQFF.